These T cell receptor beta chains were read from a single sample in a study of CD8 T cells in ankylosing spondylitis. TCRdb ran MiXCR on the 5' RACE reads and lists one entry per CDR3 protein. The sample includes more than 150,000 distinct CDR3 sequences, 18% of them seen just once. The specimen was blood, either unsorted or a sorted T cell fraction (not recorded which). These receptors were obtained from a male donor aged 5-29 years with ankylosing spondylitis or in good health (not recorded which). CDR3s include the opening cysteine and the closing phenylalanine or tryptophan.

>TRBV7-9|TRBJ2-1|13
CASSFDRAYEQFF
>TRBV27|TRBJ1-6|14
CASSLFGNNSPLHF
>TRBV29-1|TRBJ2-1|16
CSVEGPSLSSYNEQFF
>TRBV5-1|TRBJ2-1|14
CASSLEPRYNEQFF
>TRBV14|TRBJ2-1|13
CASSRGPNNEQFF
>TRBV7-8|TRBJ2-5|14
CASSLVENQETQYF
>TRBV5-1|TRBJ2-3|17
CASSAGLAANVADTQYF
>TRBV18|TRBJ2-7|11
CASSAVDEQYF
>TRBV4-1|TRBJ2-1|15
CASSQGRGSYNEQFF
>TRBV27|TRBJ2-7|12
CASMGASYEQYF
>TRBV7-3|TRBJ2-2|15
CASSLRGALTGELFF
>TRBV27|TRBJ2-1|15
CASTLGSGGYNEQFF
>TRBV7-2|TRBJ2-5|16
CASSLGPSGIAETQYF
>TRBV29-1|TRBJ2-5|14
CSVEGANRQETQYF
>TRBV28|TRBJ2-1|15
CASSGGRASYNEQFF
>TRBV28|TRBJ2-7|14
CASSTGQGAYEQYF
>TRBV3-1|TRBJ2-5|15
CASSQQGGVRETQYF
>TRBV6-2/TRBV6-3|TRBJ2-7|16
CASSYGTSGISYEQYF
>TRBV5-1|TRBJ2-7|15
CASTGGQGVVYEQYF
>TRBV7-2|TRBJ1-5|16
CASSPPPGNVNQPQHF
>TRBV7-2|TRBJ1-1|13
CASIFSGNTEAFF
>TRBV7-8|TRBJ2-7|16
CASSSPDRGRSYEQYF
>TRBV28|TRBJ1-6|14
CASTLGKGNSPLHF
>TRBV20-1|TRBJ2-3|12
CSAQHGTDTQYF
>TRBV18|TRBJ2-7|12
CASGLHSYEQYF
>TRBV20-1|TRBJ2-7|14
CSAPSRDRAYEQYF
>TRBV20-1|TRBJ1-2|14
CSALPRIANYGYTF
>TRBV4-2|TRBJ2-7|15
CASQQHRDASYEQYF
>TRBV18|TRBJ1-2|14
CASSPAAALGGYTF
>TRBV6-2/TRBV6-3|TRBJ1-5|16
CASSMESLASNQPQHF
>TRBV7-9|TRBJ2-5|15
CASSYLTGVQETQYF
>TRBV2|TRBJ2-1|17
CASSVVPGLSSYNEQFF
>TRBV13|TRBJ1-6|15
CASSSRKIRGSPLHF
>TRBV7-9|TRBJ2-5|15
CASSSTPPSQETQYF
>TRBV12-3/TRBV12-4|TRBJ1-2|14
CASSLSGTGGGYTF
>TRBV20-1|TRBJ2-2|14
CSARRQGAGRELFF
>TRBV7-7|TRBJ1-6|17
CASSLFLLTFYNSPLHF
>TRBV9|TRBJ2-5|14
CASSVSGRGETQYF
>TRBV4-1|TRBJ2-4|18
CASSIPPGQGIAKNIQYF
>TRBV30|TRBJ2-1|13
CAWSPTGPREQFF
>TRBV11-2|TRBJ2-5|15
CASSFGGRARETQYF
>TRBV6-6|TRBJ2-1|12
CASSSPPTEQFF
>TRBV3-1|TRBJ2-2|15
CASSQANRETGELFF
>TRBV7-6|TRBJ2-1|18
CASSRSVGGGASYNEQFF
>TRBV7-2|TRBJ2-1|16
CASSLPIPSGYNEQFF